The present entry profiles one T cell receptor beta chain with its context. These data come from a study of blood T cell repertoires in COVID-19. The wider study: The cDNA or gDNA used as material had been derived from T cells, B-cell-depleted T cells, or PBMCs.

The CDR3 runs to 13 residues. Losses at the gene ends were 6 bases for V and 5 bases for J; bases not matched to a gene: 7. Sequenced by immunoSEQ multiplex PCR; TCRdb stores in-frame clones only, minus some. The sample holds approximately 100,000 clones; approximately 80% are singletons and the top ten take roughly 20%. Material for sequencing was peripheral blood. The receptor's source is a man aged 65 to 85 with active or convalescent COVID-19. The chain has TRBV12-3 or TRBV12-4 and TRBJ2-7, with 7 nucleotides matching TRBD1. This CDR3 is CASSRQGSNEQYF. The CDR3, as DNA: TGTGCCAGCAGCCGACAGGGTTCCAACGAGCAGTACTTC.